The rows below give T cell receptor beta chains drawn from one sample of a study of blood T cell repertoires in COVID-19. Here immunoSEQ multiplex PCR was the method, and the copy in TCRdb shows in-frame clones only, minus some. The sample holds some 250,000 clones, 91% seen once. The sequencing input was PBMCs or T cells enriched from blood (not recorded which). Receptors originate from a human donor in a cohort exposed to, infected with or recovered from COVID-19 (not recorded which). The donor label of this sample is uncertain. The conserved cysteine and the conserved F or W are not part of the CDR3 here. A D gene is named only where the DNA matches it firmly. Clone size is shown for a subset of rows, as once, few, many or a class of expanded clone.

D gene: -
clone size: -
V gene: TRBV12-5
CDR3 protein: ASGLGTTSTHQPQH

D gene: -
clone size: -
V gene: TRBV20-1
CDR3 protein: SASRGRTEAF

D gene: -
clone size: -
V gene: TRBV10-3
CDR3 protein: AISEDRSSYNEQF

D gene: -
clone size: -
V gene: TRBV2
CDR3 protein: ASRGQPSYGYT

D gene: -
clone size: -
V gene: TRBV9
CDR3 protein: ASSVDPGQPQH

D gene: -
clone size: -
V gene: TRBV7-2
CDR3 protein: ASSLADSLYGYT

D gene: -
clone size: -
V gene: TRBV5-8
CDR3 protein: ASSLRRGLNTEAF

D gene: -
clone size: once
V gene: TRBV20-1
CDR3 protein: SAPQGWGYT

D gene: -
clone size: -
V gene: TRBV7-2
CDR3 protein: ASSLQAGGTNEKLF

D gene: -
clone size: -
V gene: TRBV28
CDR3 protein: ASSLVQVNTEAF

D gene: -
clone size: -
V gene: TRBV4-1
CDR3 protein: ASSQHRDDEQY

D gene: TRBD2
clone size: -
V gene: TRBV9
CDR3 protein: ASSVDAPSGGPREQY

D gene: -
clone size: -
V gene: TRBV5-1
CDR3 protein: ASSLAGSSYEQY

D gene: -
clone size: -
V gene: TRBV5-5
CDR3 protein: ASSSTTLSGNTIY

D gene: TRBD1
clone size: -
V gene: TRBV19
CDR3 protein: ASSIESTGREKLF

D gene: -
clone size: -
V gene: TRBV6-5
CDR3 protein: ASSYSRGGETQY

D gene: TRBD1
clone size: -
V gene: TRBV19
CDR3 protein: ATYPDTSRTGGAWNQPQH

D gene: -
clone size: -
V gene: TRBV15
CDR3 protein: ATRGTLNTEAF

D gene: TRBD2
clone size: once
V gene: TRBV3-1/TRBV3-2
CDR3 protein: ASSQEASGGSETQY

D gene: TRBD1
clone size: -
V gene: TRBV6-2/TRBV6-3
CDR3 protein: ASSGQGMGYGYT

D gene: TRBD1
clone size: -
V gene: TRBV23-1
CDR3 protein: ASSQETGGRTGELF

D gene: -
clone size: -
V gene: TRBV2
CDR3 protein: ASMPRAGIYGYT

D gene: -
clone size: -
V gene: TRBV19
CDR3 protein: ASSIGPGDSPLH

D gene: -
clone size: -
V gene: TRBV11-2
CDR3 protein: ASSPSAGFGGYT

D gene: TRBD1
clone size: -
V gene: TRBV6-5
CDR3 protein: ATKPPGQFYGYT

D gene: TRBD2
clone size: -
V gene: TRBV19
CDR3 protein: ASSTQGGVMAGELF

D gene: TRBD1
clone size: -
V gene: TRBV5-6
CDR3 protein: ASRMTGFNEQF

D gene: -
clone size: -
V gene: TRBV12-3/TRBV12-4
CDR3 protein: ASRRRENTEAF

D gene: TRBD1
clone size: -
V gene: TRBV30
CDR3 protein: AWNRGATYTQY

D gene: -
clone size: -
V gene: TRBV6-5
CDR3 protein: ASSYSRDTSAQAF

D gene: -
clone size: -
V gene: TRBV7-2
CDR3 protein: ASSLLGDHQPQH

D gene: TRBD1
clone size: -
V gene: TRBV12-3/TRBV12-4
CDR3 protein: ASRPTGDSPLH

D gene: TRBD2
clone size: -
V gene: TRBV18
CDR3 protein: ASSPRAGGSTDTQY

D gene: -
clone size: -
V gene: TRBV11-1
CDR3 protein: ASSLLVPNGQETQY

D gene: TRBD1
clone size: -
V gene: TRBV5-1
CDR3 protein: ASSLAGQGAATGELF

D gene: -
clone size: -
V gene: TRBV15
CDR3 protein: ATSRETISRATEAF

D gene: TRBD1
clone size: many
V gene: TRBV27
CDR3 protein: ASSSGQGVYEQY

D gene: -
clone size: -
V gene: TRBV3-1/TRBV3-2
CDR3 protein: ASSQGVPGPTFQETQY

D gene: -
clone size: -
V gene: TRBV14
CDR3 protein: ASGGGANYEQY

D gene: -
clone size: -
V gene: TRBV4-3
CDR3 protein: ASSQEGEAEKLF

D gene: TRBD2
clone size: -
V gene: TRBV3-1/TRBV3-2
CDR3 protein: ASSPSGGGD

D gene: -
clone size: -
V gene: TRBV29-1
CDR3 protein: SVEASTGNTEAF

D gene: TRBD1
clone size: -
V gene: TRBV12-3/TRBV12-4
CDR3 protein: ASSPRGAGPQH

D gene: TRBD2
clone size: -
V gene: TRBV6-5
CDR3 protein: ASSQWTSVETQY

D gene: -
clone size: -
V gene: TRBV18
CDR3 protein: ASSPPGADPSTDTQY

D gene: -
clone size: -
V gene: TRBV27
CDR3 protein: ASSFSRPNTEAF